Described below is a single TCR beta chain sequence and its context. This record belongs to a study of blood T cell repertoires in COVID-19. Overall study: PBMCs, B-cell-depleted T cells, or T cells were the source of the cDNA or gDNA that made up the material.

The cohort comprised adults aged about 18 to 100 years residing in under 25 US areas. The table came from immunoSEQ multiplex PCR; TCRdb's copy has only in-frame clones and leaves some out. The sample carries roughly 280,000 clones, approximately 90% recorded once. This clonotype was sampled from a woman aged 18-35 years who had recovered from COVID-19. The source material was PBMCs or T cells enriched from blood (not recorded which).

CDR3 sequence reads: CASSLGDRGNTGELFF. Written as DNA, the CDR3 is TGTGCCAGCAGCTTGGGGGACAGGGGGAACACCGGGGAGCTGTTTTTT. V is TRBV5-4 and J is TRBJ2-2, with 10 bases lining up with TRBD1. Germline V gene sequence: CDR1 SGHNT, CDR2 YYREEE (reference sequence). The trim removed 0 bases at V and 1 base at J, leaving 0 bases unmatched. CDR3 length equals 16 residues.